This TCR beta chain was found in a study of radiotherapy plus CTLA-4 blockade in lung cancer. Regarding this clone: One end of the junction varies from germline; a read error may be responsible.

Sequencing used immunoSEQ multiplex PCR; TCRdb keeps in-frame clones, though not all of them. The table includes approximately 72,000 clones, roughly three quarters detected once. This sequence originates from a human donor with non-small cell lung cancer who had a complete response to radiotherapy plus ipilimumab. The sequencing here drew on peripheral blood, taken from a patient treated with radiotherapy plus ipilimumab.

The CDR3 coding sequence is TGTGCCAGCAGCCAAGGGGCGAGCGGGGCTGGAATCACCATATATTTT. This sequence encodes CASSQGASGAGITIYF. V gene TRBV4-2 combines with J gene TRBJ1-3, with D maybe TRBD1 (5 bases). This CDR3 has 16 amino acids. Germline loops: CDR1 LGHNA, CDR2 YNFKEQ.